This T cell receptor (beta chain) was profiled in a study of post-analysis software for immune sequencing data. As for the study in general: Recorded disease courses covered relapsing-remitting, secondary progressive and progressive-relapsing multiple sclerosis. Some patients had no subtype annotation.

Deletions cut 6 bases from V and 0 bases from J, with 9 bases between. The CDR3 spans 15 residues. Germline loops: CDR1 LNHDA, CDR2 SQIVND (reference sequence). Study observations and caveats: About 5 TRBV segments occurring more often in patients than controls included TRBV5-6, TRBV5-1 and TRBV20-1.

This clonotype was recorded a few times. What it binds is not known. Built from TCR beta cDNA, the libraries had unique molecular identifiers in them. Each CDR3 protein is one row after TCRdb ran MiXCR on the PCR reads. Here the sample spans 750,000 to 950,000 distinct CDR3 sequences, 53% being singletons. The chain combines TRBV19 with TRBJ2-6; D is unresolved. The sequencing sample was made of blood. The TCR sequence derives from a girl between 5 and 17 years old with multiple sclerosis. For the CDR3, the DNA is TGTGCCAGTAGGGATTGGTTCTCTGGGGCCAACGTCCTGACTTTC. Its translation is CASRDWFSGANVLTF.